The T cell receptor beta chain described here comes from a study of blood T cell repertoires in COVID-19. Assay used: immunoSEQ multiplex PCR; TCRdb lists only in-frame clones, some missing. The sample holds tens of thousands of clones, about 94% seen once. This CDR3 comprises 13 residues. The V end lost 3 bases, the J end lost 7 bases, and 9 bases lay between the germline ends. Looked up from germline, CDR1 is LNHDA and CDR2 is SQIVND (reference sequence). This chain links TRBV19 with TRBJ2-2, with D possibly matching TRBD2 (7 bases). Input material: peripheral blood. The TCR was taken from a human donor with active COVID-19. The donor label of this sample is uncertain. The CDR3 loop is CASSIGGRGELFF. In nucleotides, the CDR3 is TGTGCCAGTAGTATCGGGGGGCGCGGGGAGCTGTTTTTT.